What follows describes a single T cell receptor beta chain. Its antigen is undetermined. The protocol was immunoSEQ multiplex PCR, while the TCRdb copy is restricted to in-frame clones and leaves out a portion. The sample consists of approximately 110,000 clones, roughly nine tenths of them appearing once. This entry is derived from a study of T cell responses to AZD1222 COVID-19 vaccine. Findings and caveats of the study: Receipt of two AZD1222 doses was followed by a rise in Spike-specific TCR breadth and depth. Reportedly, nearly half the spike-specific TCRs target unmutated variant regions. Distributed over spike, vaccine-associated CD4 TCRs predominated at 160-218 and 743-854. It should be noted that donors were predominantly white British and more often female, and clonal diversity was possibly underestimated.

There are 15 residues in the CDR3. CDR1 is LGHDT, CDR2 YNNKEL, per germline (reference sequence). The V end was cut by 3 bases, the J end by 0 bases, with 8 bases between. The sequenced sample was peripheral blood, obtained on day 0 of AZD1222 vaccination. The V gene is TRBV3-1 (or the pseudogene TRBV3-2), the J gene TRBJ1-4; D ambiguous. This TCR came from an adult in good health. The CDR3 DNA is TGTGCCAGCAGCCATACAGAGGCAACTAATGAAAAACTGTTTTTT. This codes for CASSHTEATNEKLFF.